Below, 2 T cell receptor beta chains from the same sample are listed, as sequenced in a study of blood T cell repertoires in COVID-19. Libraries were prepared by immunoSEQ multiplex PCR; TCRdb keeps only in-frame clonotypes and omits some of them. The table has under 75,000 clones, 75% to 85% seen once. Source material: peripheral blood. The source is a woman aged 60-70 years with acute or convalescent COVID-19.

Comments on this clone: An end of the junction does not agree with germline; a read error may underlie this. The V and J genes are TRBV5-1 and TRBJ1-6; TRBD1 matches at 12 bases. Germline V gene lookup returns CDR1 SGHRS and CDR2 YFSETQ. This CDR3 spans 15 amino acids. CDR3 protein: CASSLGTGGDSPLHF. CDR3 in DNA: TGCGCCAGCAGTTTGGGGACAGGGGGCGATTCACCCCTCCACTTT.

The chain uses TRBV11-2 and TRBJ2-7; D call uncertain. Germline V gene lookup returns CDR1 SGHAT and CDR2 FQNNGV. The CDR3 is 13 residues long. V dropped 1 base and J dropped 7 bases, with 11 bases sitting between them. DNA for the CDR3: TGTGCCAGCAGCTTAGGGGCCTCGTGGGAGCAGTACTTC. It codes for CASSLGASWEQYF.